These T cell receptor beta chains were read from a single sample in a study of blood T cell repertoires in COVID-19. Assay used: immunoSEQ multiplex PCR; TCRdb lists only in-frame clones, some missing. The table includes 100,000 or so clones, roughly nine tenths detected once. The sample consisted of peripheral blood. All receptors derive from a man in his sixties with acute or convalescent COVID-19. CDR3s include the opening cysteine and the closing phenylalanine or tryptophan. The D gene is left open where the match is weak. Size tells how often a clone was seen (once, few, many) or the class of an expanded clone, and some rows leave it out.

CDR3: CASSEARGPYGYTF; DNA: TGTGCCAGCAGTGAAGCGCGGGGTCCTTATGGCTACACCTTC; size: .; D: .; J: TRBJ1-2; V: TRBV6-1
CDR3: CASSPWTGSVPGELFF; DNA: TGTGCCAGTAGTCCATGGACAGGGTCTGTTCCCGGGGAGCTGTTTTTT; size: .; D: TRBD1; J: TRBJ2-2; V: TRBV19
CDR3: CASSLARGRRSPYGYTF; DNA: TGTGCCAGCAGCTTAGCGCGCGGCAGGAGGTCGCCCTATGGCTACACCTTC; size: .; D: .; J: TRBJ1-2; V: TRBV7-2
CDR3: CAISAGMNTEAFF; DNA: TGTGCCATCAGTGCGGGGATGAACACTGAAGCTTTCTTT; size: .; D: .; J: TRBJ1-1; V: TRBV10-3
CDR3: CASSLGASRGYTF; DNA: TGTGCCAGCAGCTTAGGGGCCAGCCGTGGCTACACCTTC; size: .; D: .; J: TRBJ1-2; V: TRBV7-8
CDR3: CASSDTGQNNYGYTF; DNA: TGTGCCAGCAGTGATACGGGACAGAATAACTATGGCTACACCTTC; size: .; D: TRBD1; J: TRBJ1-2; V: TRBV6-1
CDR3: CASRPTGVSYNEQFF; DNA: TGTGCCAGCAGGCCTACAGGGGTGTCCTACAATGAGCAGTTCTTC; size: once; D: TRBD1; J: TRBJ2-1; V: TRBV11-2
CDR3: CASSDGNTGTGDGNTIYF; DNA: TGTGCCAGCAGCGATGGAAACACCGGGACAGGGGATGGAAACACCATATATTTT; size: .; D: TRBD1; J: TRBJ1-3; V: TRBV7-9
CDR3: CASSEIAGGETEAFF; DNA: TGTGCCAGCAGTGAAATAGCGGGGGGAGAGACTGAAGCTTTCTTT; size: .; D: .; J: TRBJ1-1; V: TRBV2
CDR3: CAWTAGGPGYTF; DNA: TGTGCCTGGACCGCTGGAGGGCCTGGCTACACCTTC; size: .; D: .; J: TRBJ1-2; V: TRBV30
CDR3: CASTGSISRTGRYEQYF; DNA: TGTGCCAGCACTGGTAGTATTAGTCGGACAGGGCGCTACGAGCAGTACTTC; size: .; D: TRBD1; J: TRBJ2-7; V: TRBV28
CDR3: CASSLGTALNYGYTF; DNA: TGTGCCAGCAGCTTAGGGACAGCACTTAACTATGGCTACACCTTC; size: .; D: .; J: TRBJ1-2; V: TRBV7-9
CDR3: CASSIDQQGNSPLHF; DNA: TGTGCCAGTAGTATAGATCAACAGGGAAATTCACCCCTCCACTTT; size: .; D: .; J: TRBJ1-6; V: TRBV19
CDR3: CAWSVGGETQYF; DNA: TGTGCCTGGAGTGTTGGGGGGGAGACCCAGTACTTC; size: once; D: .; J: TRBJ2-5; V: TRBV30
CDR3: CATSDPGGGYTF; DNA: TGTGCCACTTCTGACCCCGGGGGGGGCTACACCTTC; size: .; D: .; J: TRBJ1-2; V: TRBV24-1
CDR3: CASSRDITYEQYF; DNA: TGCGCCAGCAGCAGGGACATTACCTACGAGCAGTACTTC; size: .; D: .; J: TRBJ2-7; V: TRBV5-1
CDR3: CASRPDRNSNYGYTF; DNA: TGTGCCAGCAGACCCGACAGGAATTCTAACTATGGCTACACCTTC; size: .; D: .; J: TRBJ1-2; V: TRBV2
CDR3: CASSDSGGERQPQHF; DNA: TGTGCCAGCTCAGATAGCGGGGGCGAACGTCAGCCCCAGCATTTT; size: .; D: .; J: TRBJ1-5; V: TRBV18
CDR3: CASGPSRGGANVLTF; DNA: TGTGCTAGTGGCCCGTCCAGAGGTGGGGCCAACGTCCTGACTTTC; size: .; D: .; J: TRBJ2-6; V: TRBV12-5
CDR3: CASSLGRLAGGRELFF; DNA: TGTGCCAGCAGCTTAGGCCGACTAGCGGGAGGTCGGGAGCTGTTTTTT; size: .; D: TRBD2; J: TRBJ2-2; V: TRBV11-2
CDR3: CASYATGVSSGANVLTF; DNA: TGTGCCTCGTATGCCACAGGGGTGAGTTCTGGGGCCAACGTCCTGACTTTC; size: .; D: TRBD1; J: TRBJ2-6; V: TRBV19
CDR3: CASSLSGQGQEQYF; DNA: TGTGCCAGCAGCTTATCTGGTCAGGGCCAGGAGCAGTACTTC; size: .; D: .; J: TRBJ2-7; V: TRBV7-6
CDR3: CASSERAGLVYDYGYTF; DNA: TGCGCCAGCAGTGAACGGGCAGGGTTGGTTTACGACTATGGCTACACCTTC; size: .; D: .; J: TRBJ1-2; V: TRBV10-1
CDR3: CASSETGETTNEKLFF; DNA: TGTGCCAGCAGCGAAACAGGGGAGACAACTAATGAAAAACTGTTTTTT; size: .; D: TRBD1; J: TRBJ1-4; V: TRBV28
CDR3: CASSLDPSGNEQFF; DNA: TGCGCCAGCAGCTTGGACCCGTCGGGGAATGAGCAGTTCTTC; size: .; D: .; J: TRBJ2-1; V: TRBV5-1
CDR3: CASSLGGINTEAFF; DNA: TGTGCCAGCAGCTTAGGCGGGATCAACACTGAAGCTTTCTTT; size: .; D: .; J: TRBJ1-1; V: TRBV7-6
CDR3: CASASGGSGYEQYF; DNA: TGTGCCAGCGCTTCCGGAGGGAGCGGCTACGAGCAGTACTTC; size: .; D: .; J: TRBJ2-7; V: TRBV28
CDR3: CASSPSGAPGLPQHF; DNA: TGTGCCAGCAGCCCGAGCGGGGCCCCTGGGTTGCCCCAGCATTTT; size: .; D: .; J: TRBJ1-5; V: TRBV6-5
CDR3: CASSMLSGSTGELFF; DNA: TGTGCCAGTAGTATGTTGAGCGGGAGCACCGGGGAGCTGTTTTTT; size: .; D: TRBD2; J: TRBJ2-2; V: TRBV19
CDR3: CASSLPAQGALGYTF; DNA: TGTGCCAGCAGCTTGCCTGCCCAGGGGGCGCTCGGCTACACCTTC; size: few; D: TRBD1; J: TRBJ1-2; V: TRBV5-6
CDR3: CASSLAGSGANVLTF; DNA: TGTGCCAGCAGCTTAGCGGGTTCTGGGGCCAACGTCCTGACTTTC; size: .; D: .; J: TRBJ2-6; V: TRBV11-3
CDR3: CASTGDTGELFF; DNA: TGTGCCAGCACGGGGGACACCGGGGAGCTGTTTTTT; size: .; D: .; J: TRBJ2-2; V: TRBV28
CDR3: CASSDLVIGGDTGELFF; DNA: TGTGCCAGCAGTGATTTGGTCATCGGAGGGGACACCGGGGAGCTGTTTTTT; size: .; D: .; J: TRBJ2-2; V: TRBV2
CDR3: CASSGDMAGNQPQHF; DNA: TGTGCCAGCAGTGGGGACATGGCTGGCAATCAGCCCCAGCATTTT; size: .; D: .; J: TRBJ1-5; V: TRBV2
CDR3: CASSPRQGSNSYEQYF; DNA: TGCGCCAGCAGCCCTAGACAGGGGTCCAACTCCTACGAGCAGTACTTC; size: .; D: TRBD1; J: TRBJ2-7; V: TRBV5-1
CDR3: CASSLKREGYEQYF; DNA: TGTGCCAGCAGCTTGAAGCGGGAGGGATACGAGCAGTACTTC; size: .; D: TRBD2; J: TRBJ2-7; V: TRBV2
CDR3: CAWSAGTANGYEQYF; DNA: TGTGCCTGGAGTGCCGGGACAGCAAATGGCTACGAGCAGTACTTC; size: .; D: TRBD1; J: TRBJ2-7; V: TRBV30
CDR3: CATKGGSGRASWETQYF; DNA: TGCGCCACTAAAGGGGGGTCAGGGAGGGCCTCCTGGGAGACCCAGTACTTC; size: .; D: .; J: TRBJ2-5; V: TRBV10-2
CDR3: CASSAVPRTEAFF; DNA: TGTGCCAGCAGCGCAGTCCCCAGGACTGAAGCTTTCTTT; size: .; D: .; J: TRBJ1-1; V: TRBV9
CDR3: CATSDSRVAEAFF; DNA: TGTGCCACCAGTGACTCCAGGGTGGCTGAAGCTTTCTTT; size: .; D: .; J: TRBJ1-1; V: TRBV24-1
CDR3: CASSLMVSGSYEQFF; DNA: TGCGCCAGCAGCTTGATGGTGAGCGGGAGTTATGAGCAGTTCTTC; size: .; D: TRBD2; J: TRBJ2-1; V: TRBV5-1
CDR3: CASSPGGTGHGYTF; DNA: TGTGCCAGCAGCCCAGGGGGCACGGGCCATGGCTACACCTTC; size: .; D: TRBD1; J: TRBJ1-2; V: TRBV7-9
CDR3: CASTTRTSGRNEQFF; DNA: TGTGCCAGCACTACACGGACTAGCGGGAGAAATGAGCAGTTCTTC; size: .; D: TRBD2; J: TRBJ2-1; V: TRBV5-4
CDR3: CASSRPGTGVFGTGELFF; DNA: TGTGCCAGCAGCCGACCCGGGACAGGGGTATTTGGCACCGGGGAGCTGTTTTTT; size: .; D: TRBD1; J: TRBJ2-2; V: TRBV11-3
CDR3: CATWDSATQYF; DNA: TGTGCCACCTGGGACTCCGCGACCCAGTACTTC; size: .; D: .; J: TRBJ2-5; V: TRBV2
CDR3: CAISDRKNIQYF; DNA: TGTGCCATCTCGGACAGAAAAAACATTCAGTACTTC; size: .; D: .; J: TRBJ2-4; V: TRBV19
CDR3: CASSQSFDRGAEAFF; DNA: TGTGCCAGCTCACAATCGTTTGACAGGGGCGCTGAAGCTTTCTTT; size: .; D: TRBD1; J: TRBJ1-1; V: TRBV18
CDR3: CASSRSGDRGLYGYTF; DNA: TGTGCCAGCTCACGATCCGGGGACAGGGGGCTCTATGGCTACACCTTC; size: .; D: TRBD1; J: TRBJ1-2; V: TRBV18
CDR3: CASSTGTDTQYF; DNA: TGTGCCAGCTCGACAGGAACAGATACGCAGTATTTT; size: .; D: .; J: TRBJ2-3; V: TRBV6-6
CDR3: CASRLGARNSYEQYF; DNA: TGTGCCAGCAGGCTGGGAGCGAGGAACTCCTACGAGCAGTACTTC; size: .; D: .; J: TRBJ2-7; V: TRBV6-5
CDR3: CASSDQDRDSPLHF; DNA: TGTGCCAGCAGTGATCAGGACAGGGATTCACCCCTCCACTTT; size: .; D: TRBD1; J: TRBJ1-6; V: TRBV6-1
CDR3: CASSRTGARETQYF; DNA: TGCGCCAGCAGCCGGACAGGGGCGAGAGAGACCCAGTACTTC; size: .; D: TRBD1; J: TRBJ2-5; V: TRBV5-1